One and the same sample provided the 2 T cell receptor beta chains below, sequenced in a study of cytomegalovirus exposure and HLA in healthy donors. PCR involved 60 Vbeta and 13 Jbeta primers. The repertoire was sequenced with immunoSEQ multiplex PCR; TCRdb's copy has only in-frame clones and lacks some. This repertoire shows 150,000 to 200,000 clones, 75% to 85% found once; its top ten account for 1.4% to 1.5%. The sequencing input was PBMCs. The source of these receptors is a woman in her twenties or thirties in good health and CMV-seropositive.

This clone was seen a few times. The rearrangement links TRBV5-1 to TRBJ2-7, with a weak D call TRBD2 (6 bases). CDR1 is SGHRS, CDR2 YFSETQ, per germline. This CDR3 spans 16 amino acids. V lost 5 bases and J lost 0, with 18 bases in between. The CDR3 spells CASREGLAGSSYEQYF. Here the CDR3 DNA reads TGCGCCAGCAGAGAGGGACTCGCCGGGAGCTCCTACGAGCAGTACTTC.

This chain connects TRBV7-2 to TRBJ2-7; TRBD2 matches 11 bases. The CDR3 runs 15 residues. The V and J ends lost 5 bases and 6 bases, in that order; junction bases with no gene match: 9. CDR1 and CDR2 (germline): SGHTA, FQGNSA. CDR3 region: CASSPWSGTSGEQYF. CDR3 DNA: TGTGCCAGCAGCCCATGGAGCGGGACTAGCGGCGAGCAGTACTTC.